One and the same sample provided the 8 T cell receptor beta chains below, sequenced in a study of blood T cells in healthy people across ages. Combining a sample-barcoded 5' primer with a J-beta primer mix, a second PCR ran for roughly 7 to 12 cycles. TCRdb passed the 5' RACE reads through MiXCR, listing each CDR3 protein once. The sample includes about 690,000 distinct CDR3 sequences, less than 45% of them seen just once. The sequencing input was blood. The receptors derive from a man aged 80 or over in good health.

The table lists this clonotype with many counts. J is TRBJ2-1 and V is TRBV24-1; 7 positions match TRBD1. Germline V gene sequence: CDR1 KGHDR, CDR2 SFDVKD. J gave up 6 bases and V 3 bases, and 7 bases lay outside the gene matches. The CDR3 runs 15 residues. The chain's CDR3 is CATSDPGQNPNEQFF. In DNA, the CDR3 is TGTGCCACCAGTGATCCGGGACAGAATCCCAATGAGCAGTTCTTC.

The CDR3: CASSTVPGQGSLLEQFF. CDR3 DNA sequence: TGTGCCAGCAGCACGGTTCCGGGACAGGGAAGTCTACTGGAGCAGTTCTTC. The chain employs TRBV14 and TRBJ2-1, with 9 bases aligning to TRBD1. The CDR3 covers 17 residues. CDR1 and CDR2 from the germline V gene are SGHDN and FVKESK. Trimming removed 5 bases from V and 10 bases from J; junction bases left unmatched: 18.

In this sample, this clonotype turned up a few times. The chain couples TRBV2 to TRBJ2-3; 11 bases line up with TRBD2. The CDR3 covers 14 residues. Per germline, CDR1 SNHLY and CDR2 FYNNEI. DNA for the CDR3: TGTGTCTGCGCGGGACTAGCGGGCACAGATACGCAGTATTTT. Its protein is CVCAGLAGTDTQYF.

This clonotype was picked up a small number of times. The chain couples TRBV12-3 or TRBV12-4 to TRBJ1-2; no clear D gene. The V and J ends lost 3 bases and 4 bases respectively, with 9 bases between them. The CDR3 runs 13 residues. The CDR3 is CASSLWERYGYTF. DNA for the CDR3: TGTGCCAGCAGTTTGTGGGAGCGCTATGGCTACACCTTC.

V usage is TRBV29-1 and J usage is TRBJ2-2; weak D call: TRBD1 (6 bases). The CDR3 is 15 amino acids. V lost 6 bases to trimming and J lost 5 bases, with 19 bases between them. Germline-derived CDR1 and CDR2 are SQVTM and ANQGSEA. The CDR3 loop reads CSVYSGAGDTGELFF. For the CDR3, the DNA is TGCAGCGTGTACTCAGGGGCAGGTGATACCGGGGAGCTGTTTTTT.

The gene calls are TRBV7-9 and TRBJ2-5; the match to TRBD1 covers 7 bases. The V gene's germline CDR1 is SEHNR and CDR2 FQNEAQ (reference sequence). The ends lost 5 bases at V and 4 bases at J; junction bases unmatched: 4. This CDR3 has 13 amino acids. For the CDR3, the DNA is TGTGCCAGCAGCCCACAGGGGCCAGAGACCCAGTACTTC. Translation: CASSPQGPETQYF.

Details on this clonotype: The junction shows a germline mismatch at one end, possibly a read error. This chain connects TRBV5-1 to TRBJ2-2; D ambiguous. The CDR3 sequence is 12 residues long. Germline V lookup: CDR1 SGHRS, CDR2 YFSETQ. CDR3 nucleotides: TGTGCCAGCAGCCTAGGGTCCGGGGAGCTGTTTTTT. Its translation: CASSLGSGELFF. Full variable domain (rest looked up from reference TRBV5-1 and TRBJ2-2): KAGVTQTPRYLIKTRGQQVTLSCSPISGHRSVSWYQQTPGQGLQFLFEYFSETQRNKGNFPGRFSGRQFSNSRSEMNVSTLELGDSALYLCASSLGSGELFFGEGSRLTVL.

With regard to this clonotype: An end of the junction differs from the germline gene, which may be a read error. The chain has TRBV12-5 and TRBJ2-1, with 8 bases lining up with TRBD1. The CDR3 runs to 16 residues. The germline V gene encodes CDR1 LGHNT and CDR2 FRNRAP. The CDR3 nucleotides are TGTGCTAGTGGTTTGTCCCAGGACAGGGCGTACAATGAGCGGTTCTTC. Protein sequence: CASGLSQDRAYNERFF.